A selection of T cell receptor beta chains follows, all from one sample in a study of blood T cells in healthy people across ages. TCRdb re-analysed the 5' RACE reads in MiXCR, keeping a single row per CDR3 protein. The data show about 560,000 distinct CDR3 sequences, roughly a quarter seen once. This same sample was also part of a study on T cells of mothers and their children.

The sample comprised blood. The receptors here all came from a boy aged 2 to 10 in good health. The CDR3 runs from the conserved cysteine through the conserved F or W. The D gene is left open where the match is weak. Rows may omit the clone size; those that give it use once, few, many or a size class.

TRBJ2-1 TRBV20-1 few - CSASPEGGAFYNEQFF TGCAGTGCTAGCCCCGAGGGGGGAGCCTTCTACAATGAGCAGTTCTTC
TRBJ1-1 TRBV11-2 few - CASSLGQRGAAFF TGTGCCAGCAGCTTAGGGCAGCGGGGAGCGGCTTTCTTT
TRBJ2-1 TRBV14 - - CASSQGDYNEQFF TGTGCCAGCAGCCAAGGGGACTACAATGAGCAGTTCTTC
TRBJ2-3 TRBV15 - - CATSSPPGDLNTDTQYF TGTGCCACCAGCAGTCCCCCGGGGGACTTAAACACAGATACGCAGTATTTT
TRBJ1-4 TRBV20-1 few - CSARRRPATNEKLFF TGCAGTGCTAGACGCAGACCCGCAACTAATGAAAAACTGTTTTTT
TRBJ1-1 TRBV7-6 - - CASSGLGRGDTEAFF TGTGCCAGCAGCGGCCTTGGACGTGGGGATACTGAAGCTTTCTTT
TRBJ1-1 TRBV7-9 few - CASSLEGRGGTEAFF TGTGCCAGCAGCTTAGAGGGGAGGGGTGGCACTGAAGCTTTCTTT
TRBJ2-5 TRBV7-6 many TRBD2 CASSSGLLAGADIFETQYF TGTGCCAGCAGCTCCGGACTACTAGCGGGGGCCGATATTTTCGAGACCCAGTACTTC
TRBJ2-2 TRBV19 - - CASSIRRAATGELFF TGTGCCAGTAGTATAAGGCGGGCCGCCACCGGGGAGCTGTTTTTT
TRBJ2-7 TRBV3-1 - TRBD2 CASSQARLAAIYEQYF TGTGCCAGCAGCCAAGCTCGCCTAGCGGCAATCTACGAGCAGTACTTC
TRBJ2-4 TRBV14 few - CASSPELTVRDIQYF TGTGCCAGCAGCCCCGAACTAACCGTAAGGGACATTCAGTACTTC
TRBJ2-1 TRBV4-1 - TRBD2 CASSPLGGAYNEQFF TGCGCCAGCAGCCCCCTGGGAGGGGCTTACAATGAGCAGTTCTTC
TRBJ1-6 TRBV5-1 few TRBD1 CASSDGTVSGGTANSPLHF TGCGCCAGCAGCGACGGCACCGTTTCGGGAGGGACAGCTAATTCACCCCTCCACTTT
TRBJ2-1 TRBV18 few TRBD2 CASSPPGSGSSYNEQFF TGTGCCAGCTCACCACCGGGTAGCGGGAGCTCCTACAATGAGCAGTTCTTC
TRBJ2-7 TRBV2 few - CASLSAGIASYEQYF TGTGCCAGCCTTAGCGCGGGGATAGCCTCCTACGAGCAGTACTTC
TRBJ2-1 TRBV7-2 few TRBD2 CASSVGLANEQFF TGTGCCAGCAGCGTTGGACTAGCGAATGAGCAGTTCTTC
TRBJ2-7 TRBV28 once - CASSLSTRTSTYEQYF TGTGCCAGCAGTTTATCCACCAGGACATCTACCTACGAGCAGTACTTC
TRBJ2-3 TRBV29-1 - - CSAGRRTDTQYF TGCAGCGCCGGACGGCGCACAGATACGCAGTATTTT
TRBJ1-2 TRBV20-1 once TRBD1 CSATGTANFYGYTF TGCAGTGCTACCGGGACAGCGAATTTTTATGGCTACACCTTC
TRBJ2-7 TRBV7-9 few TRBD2 CASSSGTTYEQYF TGTGCCAGCAGCTCCGGGACTACCTACGAGCAGTACTTC
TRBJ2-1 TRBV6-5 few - CASSYGQLTYNEQFF TGTGCCAGCAGCTACGGACAGCTGACCTACAATGAGCAGTTCTTC
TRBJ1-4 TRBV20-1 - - CSAGAGGEKLFF TGCAGTGCTGGGGCCGGGGGTGAAAAACTGTTTTTT
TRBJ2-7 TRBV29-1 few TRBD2 CSAVAGGGYEQYF TGCAGCGCTGTAGCGGGAGGGGGTTACGAGCAGTACTTC
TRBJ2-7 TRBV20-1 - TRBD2 CSARRASGRYEQYF TGCAGTGCTAGGAGGGCTAGCGGGAGGTACGAGCAGTACTTC
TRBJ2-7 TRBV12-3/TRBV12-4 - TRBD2 CASSLGLAQYEQYF TGTGCCAGCAGTTTAGGACTAGCGCAATACGAGCAGTACTTC
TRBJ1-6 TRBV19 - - CASSAGQNYNSPLHF TGTGCCAGTAGTGCCGGACAGAACTATAATTCACCCCTCCACTTT
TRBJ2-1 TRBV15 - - CATSRDRVNEQFF TGTGCCACCAGCAGAGACAGGGTCAATGAGCAGTTCTTC
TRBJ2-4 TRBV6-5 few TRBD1 CASSNRQGRWF TGTGCCAGCAGTAACAGACAGGGGAGGTGGTTC
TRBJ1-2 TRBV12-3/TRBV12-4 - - CASKGLDGYTF TGTGCCAGCAAGGGTTTGGATGGCTACACCTTC
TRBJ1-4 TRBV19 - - CAGNRGGNEKLFF TGTGCCGGTAACCGAGGGGGTAATGAAAAACTGTTTTTT
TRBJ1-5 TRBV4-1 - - CASSQVRDSNQPQHF TGCGCCAGCAGCCAAGTTAGGGATAGCAATCAGCCCCAGCATTTT
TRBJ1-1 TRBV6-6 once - CASSWDDTEAFF TGTGCCAGCAGCTGGGACGACACTGAAGCTTTCTTT
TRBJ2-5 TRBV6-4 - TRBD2 CASSDPRGAPGTSDQETQYF TGTGCCAGCAGTGACCCACGAGGCGCCCCCGGGACTAGCGACCAAGAGACCCAGTACTTC
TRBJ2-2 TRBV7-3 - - CASSGANTGELFF TGTGCCAGCTCAGGCGCGAACACCGGGGAGCTGTTTTTT
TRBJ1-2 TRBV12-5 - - CASGLTGMDGYTF TGTGCTAGTGGTTTGACAGGGATGGACGGCTACACCTTC
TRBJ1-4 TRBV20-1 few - CSARDQRTDNEKLFF TGCAGTGCTAGAGATCAAAGGACAGATAATGAAAAACTGTTTTTT
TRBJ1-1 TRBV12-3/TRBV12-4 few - CASSPAGDTEAFF TGTGCCAGCAGCCCCGCCGGGGACACTGAAGCTTTCTTT